A single sample is the source of the 23 T cell receptor beta chains below, sequenced in a study of cytomegalovirus exposure and HLA in healthy donors. Assay: immunoSEQ multiplex PCR; the TCRdb copy retains only in-frame clones and omits some. The data hold 200,000 or so clones, with around 88% observed a single time. The material sequenced was PBMCs. These TCRs come from a woman aged 18 to 35 in good health and CMV-seronegative.

The J gene is TRBJ1-2, the V gene TRBV27, with D unclear. Deletions cut 5 bases from V and 0 bases from J, with 16 bases between. CDR3 size: 16 residues. CDR1 and CDR2 (germline): MNHEY, SMNVEV (reference sequence). CDR3 nucleotide sequence: TGTGCCAGCAGTCCGACCGACGGAGCAGCTAACTATGGCTACACCTTC. Translation: CASSPTDGAANYGYTF.

This chain uses TRBV5-4 with TRBJ1-2; the D gene is possibly TRBD1 (6 bases). Trimming pared 7 bases from V and 4 bases from J, leaving 20 bases between. Germline V lookup: CDR1 SGHNT, CDR2 YYREEE (reference sequence). There are 15 residues in the CDR3. Here the CDR3 reads CASSVLAGDSYGYTF. CDR3 bases: TGTGCCAGCTCGGTCTTGGCAGGGGATAGCTATGGCTACACCTTC.

There are a few counts of this clone. V usage is TRBV18 and J usage is TRBJ2-7; no clear D gene. The CDR3 length is 13 residues. The V end lost 5 bases, the J end lost 5 bases, and 13 bases lay between the germline ends. Germline lookup yields CDR1 KGHSH and CDR2 LQKENI. As DNA, the CDR3 is TGTGCCAGCTCAACAAGCGTGGCAGACGAGCAGTACTTC. This translates into CASSTSVADEQYF.

The table lists this clone with a count of one. The CDR3 coding sequence is TGTGCCAGCAGCTTGGACAGGATCTACGAGCAGTACTTC. This encodes CASSLDRIYEQYF. J is TRBJ2-7 and V is TRBV7-8, with TRBD1 identical over 7 bases. Germline V gene data show CDR1 as SGHVS and CDR2 as FQNEAQ. Trimming cost V 3 bases and J 3 bases; bases outside gene matches: 2. This CDR3 is 13 amino acids long.

V is TRBV6-5 and J is TRBJ2-1; a possible D gene is TRBD1 (5 bases). V lost 6 bases and J lost 10, with 10 bases in between. In germline, CDR1 is MNHEY, CDR2 SVGAGI. The CDR3 spans 11 residues. In DNA, the CDR3 is TGTGCCAGCAGCCCCCCAGGGGAGCAGTTCTTC. As protein: CASSPPGEQFF.

This clone was seen ten or more times. The chain uses TRBV29-1 and TRBJ2-7; D is possibly TRBD1 (5 bases). This CDR3 comprises 13 residues. CDR1 and CDR2 (germline): SQVTM, ANQGSEA. Deletions cut 7 bases from V and 6 bases from J, with 19 bases between. In nucleotides, the CDR3 is TGCAGCGGCCAGACAGTACCAGGCGGCGAGCAGTACTTC. Translation gives CSGQTVPGGEQYF.

This clone has just a few counts. The sample has other DNA sequences that encode this CDR3 too. V gene TRBV7-9 combines with J gene TRBJ2-7; TRBD2 agrees at 7 bases. The CDR3 is made up of 14 amino acids. V trimming: 1 base; J trimming: 7 bases; junction bases outside the gene matches: 7. The V gene's germline CDR1 is SEHNR and CDR2 FQNEAQ (reference sequence). The CDR3 loop reads CASSLGGGPLEQYF. CDR3 nucleotide sequence: TGTGCCAGCAGCTTAGGGGGAGGGCCGTTAGAGCAGTACTTC.

The V call is TRBV29-1, the J call TRBJ1-2, with D possibly matching TRBD1 (5 bases). This CDR3 contains 12 residues. Trimming removed 6 bases at V and 4 bases at J, with 12 bases between. Germline V gene lookup returns CDR1 SQVTM and CDR2 ANQGSEA. DNA of the CDR3: TGCAGCGTCGGGGGGAGATCCTATGGCTACACCTTC. Protein sequence: CSVGGRSYGYTF.

This chain uses TRBV9 with TRBJ2-1; 11 bases are a match to TRBD2. CDR1 is SGDLS and CDR2 is YYNGEE in the germline V gene. The CDR3 spans 16 residues. V gave up 4 bases and J gave up 6 bases; unmatched junction bases: 9. Here the CDR3 reads CASSISSGGRGNEQFF. CDR3 nucleotides: TGTGCCAGCAGCATCTCTAGCGGGGGGAGGGGCAATGAGCAGTTCTTC.

J is TRBJ1-5 and V is TRBV7-8, with D hard to call. The CDR3 runs to 12 residues. Germline values: CDR1 SGHVS, CDR2 FQNEAQ. V lost 3 bases and J 7 bases, leaving 7 bases between the germline ends. CDR3: CASSFPGQPQHF. The CDR3 bases are TGTGCCAGCAGCTTCCCTGGCCAGCCCCAGCATTTT.

The chain employs TRBV5-1 and TRBJ1-2, with D maybe TRBD1 (5 bases). Trimming took off 4 bases at V and 2 bases at J, with 15 bases between the two ends. The CDR3 is made up of 15 amino acids. Germline CDR1 SGHRS, CDR2 YFSETQ. The CDR3 sequence: CASSPDMTVNYGYTF. CDR3 coding DNA: TGCGCCAGCAGCCCTGACATGACAGTAAACTATGGCTACACCTTC.

V and J are TRBV9 and TRBJ2-5, with 8 bases matching TRBD1. CDR1 SGDLS and CDR2 YYNGEE come from the germline V gene. V shed 7 bases and J 4 bases; nucleotides not matched to a gene: 9. The CDR3 totals 14 residues. CDR3 bases: TGTGCCAGCTCGGACAGGGAGGACATAGAGACCCAGTACTTC. It translates to CASSDREDIETQYF.

V usage is TRBV18 and J usage is TRBJ1-2; D may be TRBD1 (6 bases). Germline V lookup: CDR1 KGHSH, CDR2 LQKENI. The CDR3 runs to 12 residues. Trimming cost V 6 bases and J 11 bases, with 16 bases left between them. The CDR3 loop reads CASSQNEGDYTF. The CDR3 DNA reads as TGTGCCAGCTCCCAAAACGAGGGGGATTACACCTTC.

This clone was observed once. The J gene is TRBJ2-2, the V gene TRBV5-1, with 10 positions matching TRBD2. The CDR3 is made up of 18 amino acids. V shed 7 bases, J shed 2 bases, and the junction held 14 bases outside the gene matches. Per germline, CDR1 SGHRS and CDR2 YFSETQ. The CDR3 DNA is TGCGCCAGCGGTCAGGGTTCTCTAGCGGGAGTAAACACCGGGGAGCTGTTTTTT. Protein: CASGQGSLAGVNTGELFF.

V is TRBV10-3 and J is TRBJ2-1; 7 bases are a match to TRBD1. This CDR3 has 15 amino acids. Germline CDR1 is ENHRY and CDR2 is SYGVKD. With 4 bases clipped from V and 7 bases from J, the junction kept 10 bases outside the gene matches. The CDR3 loop reads CAISGTGVKRNEQFF. For the CDR3, the DNA is TGTGCCATCAGTGGGACAGGAGTTAAGCGGAATGAGCAGTTCTTC.

V is TRBV18 and J is TRBJ2-3; 10 bases are a match to TRBD2. The length of the CDR3 is 16 residues. In germline, CDR1 is KGHSH, CDR2 LQKENI. Losses at the gene ends were 2 bases for V and 8 bases for J; bases not matched to a gene: 10. The chain's CDR3 is CASSPRTSGALGTQYF. The DNA of the CDR3 is TGTGCCAGCTCACCAAGGACTAGCGGTGCTTTGGGTACGCAGTATTTT.

The chain joins TRBV7-9 to TRBJ2-3; the D gene is possibly TRBD1 (5 bases). The V gene lost 3 bases and the J gene lost 11 bases, with 15 bases spanning the gap. CDR1 is SEHNR and CDR2 is FQNEAQ in the germline V gene (reference sequence). The CDR3 is 13 residues long. For the CDR3, the DNA is TGTGCCAGCAGCTTCGGGTCAGGGCGCGGGCAGTATTTT. Protein: CASSFGSGRGQYF. Full variable domain (rest looked up from reference TRBV7-9 and TRBJ2-3): DTGVSQNPRHKITKRGQNVTFRCDPISEHNRLYWYRQTLGQGPEFLTYFQNEAQLEKSRLLSDRFSAERPKGSFSTLEIQRTEQGDSAMYLCASSFGSGRGQYFGPGTRLTVL.

The chain employs TRBV28 and TRBJ2-7; no clear D. Germline V gene data show CDR1 as MDHEN and CDR2 as SYDVKM. The CDR3 loop spans 12 amino acids. The ends were cut back, 8 bases at V and 3 bases at J, with 11 bases in the middle. The CDR3 protein is CASSEADYEQYF. The CDR3 DNA reads TGTGCCAGCTCTGAGGCGGACTACGAGCAGTACTTC.

The chain joins TRBV6-1 to TRBJ2-3, with D perhaps matching TRBD2 (6 bases). Between the trimmed V and J ends, which lost 6 bases and 3 bases, there was a span of 16 bases. This CDR3 contains 15 residues. CDR1 and CDR2 (germline): MNHNS, SASEGT. Here the CDR3 DNA reads TGTGCCAGCAGCCCCGCGGGGAGGCCAACAGATACGCAGTATTTT. It translates to CASSPAGRPTDTQYF.

The CDR3 is CATTRDRVHEQYF. CDR3 nucleotide sequence: TGTGCCACGACCCGGGACAGGGTCCACGAGCAGTACTTC. This sequence joins TRBV28 and TRBJ2-7; 9 bases fit TRBD1. After removal of 10 bases from V and 5 bases from J, the junction contained 9 bases not matched to a gene. Germline V gene data show CDR1 as MDHEN and CDR2 as SYDVKM. The CDR3 contains 13 residues.

With respect to this clone: Mismatch with germline at one junction end may stem from a read error. In DNA, the CDR3 is TGTGCCAGCACCTTAGACAGAACCTACAATGAGCAGTTCTTC. Translation gives CASTLDRTYNEQFF. The chain uses TRBV7-2 and TRBJ2-1; perhaps TRBD1 as D (5 bases). Germline CDR1 SGHTA, CDR2 FQGNSA. This CDR3 is built from 14 residues. The full variable domain, completed using reference TRBV7-2 and TRBJ2-1, is GAGVSQSPSNKVTEKGKDVELRCDPISGHTALYWYRQSLGQGLEFLIYFQGNSAPDKSGLPSDRFSAERTGGSVSTLTIQRTQQEDSAVYLCASTLDRTYNEQFFGPGTRLTVL.

This clone is a singleton in its sample. The genes are TRBV10-3 and TRBJ2-1, with D possibly TRBD1 on 6 matching bases. Germline V CDR1 and CDR2: ENHRY, SYGVKD. Between the trimmed V and J ends, which lost 5 bases and 6 bases, there was a span of 8 bases. CDR3 length: 12 residues. DNA of the CDR3: TGTGCCATCAGTCTAGGGGGCAATGAGCAGTTCTTC. Its protein is CAISLGGNEQFF.

The V and J genes are TRBV4-1 and TRBJ2-7, with a possible D match to TRBD1 (5 bases). This CDR3 is 13 amino acids long. V was trimmed by 1 base and J by 3 bases, leaving 7 bases between them. Germline assignment: CDR1 MGHRA and CDR2 YSYEKL. CDR3 in DNA: TGCGCCAGCAGCCAAGGGACATTCTACGAGCAGTACTTC. Translating it yields CASSQGTFYEQYF.